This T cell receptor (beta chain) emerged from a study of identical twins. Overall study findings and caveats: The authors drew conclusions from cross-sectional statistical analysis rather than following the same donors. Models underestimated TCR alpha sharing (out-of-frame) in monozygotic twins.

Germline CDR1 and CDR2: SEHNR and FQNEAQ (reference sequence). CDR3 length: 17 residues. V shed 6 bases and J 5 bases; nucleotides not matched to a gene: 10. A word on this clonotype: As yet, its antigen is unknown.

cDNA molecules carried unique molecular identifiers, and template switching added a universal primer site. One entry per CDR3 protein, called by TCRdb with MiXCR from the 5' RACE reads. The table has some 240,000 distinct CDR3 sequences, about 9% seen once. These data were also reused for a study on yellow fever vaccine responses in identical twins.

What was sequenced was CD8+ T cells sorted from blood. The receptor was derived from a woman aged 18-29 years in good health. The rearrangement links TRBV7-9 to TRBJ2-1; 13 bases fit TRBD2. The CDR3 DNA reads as TGTGCCAGCAGAACACTAGCGGGGGGGCCTAGGGACAATGAGCAGTTCTTC. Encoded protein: CASRTLAGGPRDNEQFF.